This TCR beta chain stems from a study of blood T cell repertoires in COVID-19. Study at large: Both acute and convalescent COVID-19 samples were obtained from the United States, Italy and Spain.

Measured with immunoSEQ multiplex PCR; TCRdb has only the in-frame clones, and not every one. Here the sample spans roughly 250,000 clones, around nine tenths being singletons. It was during active infection that Seattle patients were enrolled and then longitudinally followed. With 7 bases removed from V and 0 bases from J, the gap between germline ends came to 9 bases. CDR3 length equals 13 residues. CDR1 is SNHLY and CDR2 is FYNNEI in the germline V gene. Material for sequencing was peripheral blood. This rearrangement joins TRBV2 to TRBJ1-2, with unresolved D. The clonotype was recovered from a man aged 25 to 40 with COVID-19, enrolled during active disease. CDR3 bases: TGTGCCAGCACCCCTATGGCTAACTATGGCTACACCTTC. Translating it yields CASTPMANYGYTF. Full variable domain (outside the CDR3, taken from reference TRBV2 and TRBJ1-2): EPEVTQTPSHQVTQMGQEVILRCVPISNHLYFYWYRQILGQKVEFLVSFYNNEISEKSEIFDDQFSVERPDGSNFTLKIRSTKLEDSAMYFCASTPMANYGYTFGSGTRLTVV.